This TCR beta chain was sequenced in a study of blood T cell repertoires in COVID-19. The overall study: PBMCs, B-cell-depleted T cells, or T cells were the source of the cDNA or gDNA that made up the material.

Using immunoSEQ multiplex PCR, the repertoire was profiled, and TCRdb retains in-frame clones only, with some absent. The table has 9,500 to 15,000 clones, 85% seen once. V shed 2 bases and J 4 bases; nucleotides not matched to a gene: 3. Per germline, CDR1 MNHEY and CDR2 SVGEGT. CDR3 length equals 14 residues. Sequenced input: peripheral blood. The V and J genes are TRBV6-2 or TRBV6-3 and TRBJ1-2, with 8 bases identical to TRBD1. The origin of this receptor is a human donor in a cohort sampled during active COVID-19. The CDR3 DNA reads as TGTGCCAGCAGTTACCTCGGACAGGGCTATGGCTACACCTTC. It yields the protein CASSYLGQGYGYTF.